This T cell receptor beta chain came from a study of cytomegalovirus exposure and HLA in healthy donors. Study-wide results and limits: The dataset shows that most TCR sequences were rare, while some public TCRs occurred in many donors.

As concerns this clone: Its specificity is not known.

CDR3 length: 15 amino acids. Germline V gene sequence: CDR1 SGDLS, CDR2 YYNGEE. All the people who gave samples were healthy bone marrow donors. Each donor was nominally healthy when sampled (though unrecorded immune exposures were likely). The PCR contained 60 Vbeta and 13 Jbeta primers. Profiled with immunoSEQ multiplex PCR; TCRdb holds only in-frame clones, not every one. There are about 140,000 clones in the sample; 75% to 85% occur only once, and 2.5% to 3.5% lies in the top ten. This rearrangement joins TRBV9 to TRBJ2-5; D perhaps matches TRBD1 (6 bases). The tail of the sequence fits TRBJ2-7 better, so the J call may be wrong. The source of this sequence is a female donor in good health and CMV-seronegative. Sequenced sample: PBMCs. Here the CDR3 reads CASSVNPSGAYEQYF. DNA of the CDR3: TGTGCCAGCAGCGTAAACCCCTCAGGGGCCTACGAGCAGTACTTC.